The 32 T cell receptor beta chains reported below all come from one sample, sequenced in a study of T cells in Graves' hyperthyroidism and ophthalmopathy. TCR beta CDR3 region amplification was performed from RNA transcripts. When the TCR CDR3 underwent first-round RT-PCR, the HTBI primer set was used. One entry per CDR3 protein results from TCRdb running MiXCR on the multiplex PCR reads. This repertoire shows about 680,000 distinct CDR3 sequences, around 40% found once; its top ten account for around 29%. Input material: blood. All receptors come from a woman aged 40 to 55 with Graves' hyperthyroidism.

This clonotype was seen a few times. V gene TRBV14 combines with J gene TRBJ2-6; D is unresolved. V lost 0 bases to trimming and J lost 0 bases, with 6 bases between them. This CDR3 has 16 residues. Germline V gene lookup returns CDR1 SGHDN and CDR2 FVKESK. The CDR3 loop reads CASSQDGSSGANVLTF. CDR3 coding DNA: TGTGCCAGCAGCCAAGATGGATCCTCTGGGGCCAACGTCCTGACTTTC.

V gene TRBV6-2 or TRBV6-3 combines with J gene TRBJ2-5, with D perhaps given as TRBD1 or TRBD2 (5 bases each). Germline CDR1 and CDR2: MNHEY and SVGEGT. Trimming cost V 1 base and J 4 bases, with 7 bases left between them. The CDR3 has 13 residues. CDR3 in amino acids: CASSYWDRETQYF. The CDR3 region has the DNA TGTGCCAGCAGTTACTGGGACCGAGAGACCCAGTACTTC.

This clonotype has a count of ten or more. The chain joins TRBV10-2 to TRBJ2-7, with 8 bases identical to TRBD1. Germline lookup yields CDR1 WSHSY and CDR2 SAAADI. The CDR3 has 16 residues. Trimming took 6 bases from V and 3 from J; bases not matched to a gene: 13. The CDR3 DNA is TGCGCCAGCAGGGCCTTGGGACAGGTGACCATCTACGAGCAGTACTTC. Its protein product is CASRALGQVTIYEQYF.

Here the CDR3 DNA reads TGTGCCAGCAGCCCCGAGGGCTACGAGCGGTACTTC. It yields the protein CASSPEGYERYF. The chain recombines TRBV9 with TRBJ2-5; weak D call: TRBD2 (5 bases). V was clipped by 4 bases and J by 13 bases, with 17 bases between them. CDR1 and CDR2 from the germline V gene are SGDLS and YYNGEE. The CDR3 sequence is 12 residues long.

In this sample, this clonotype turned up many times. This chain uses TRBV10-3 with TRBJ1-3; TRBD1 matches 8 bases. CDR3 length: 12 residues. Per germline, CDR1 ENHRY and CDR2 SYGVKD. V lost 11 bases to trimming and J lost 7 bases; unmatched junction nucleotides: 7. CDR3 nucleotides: TGTGCCGTCCAGGGACAGGATAACACCATATATTTT. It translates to CAVQGQDNTIYF.

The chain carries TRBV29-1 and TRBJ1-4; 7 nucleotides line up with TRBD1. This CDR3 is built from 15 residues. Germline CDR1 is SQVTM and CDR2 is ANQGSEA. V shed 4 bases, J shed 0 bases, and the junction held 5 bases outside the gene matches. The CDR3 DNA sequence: TGCAGCGTTGGGACAGGACCGACAACTAATGAAAAACTGTTTTTT. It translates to CSVGTGPTTNEKLFF. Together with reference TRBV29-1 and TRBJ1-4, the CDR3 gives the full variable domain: SAVISQKPSRDICQRGTSLTIQCQVDSQVTMMFWYRQQPGQSLTLIATANQGSEATYESGFVIDKFPISRPNLTFSTLTVSNMSPEDSSIYLCSVGTGPTTNEKLFFGSGTQLSVL.

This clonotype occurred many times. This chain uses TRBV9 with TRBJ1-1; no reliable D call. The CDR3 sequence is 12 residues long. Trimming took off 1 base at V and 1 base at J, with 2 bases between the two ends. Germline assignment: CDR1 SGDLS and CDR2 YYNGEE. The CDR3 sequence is CASSVQNTEAFF. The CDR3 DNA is TGTGCCAGCAGCGTACAGAACACTGAAGCTTTCTTT.

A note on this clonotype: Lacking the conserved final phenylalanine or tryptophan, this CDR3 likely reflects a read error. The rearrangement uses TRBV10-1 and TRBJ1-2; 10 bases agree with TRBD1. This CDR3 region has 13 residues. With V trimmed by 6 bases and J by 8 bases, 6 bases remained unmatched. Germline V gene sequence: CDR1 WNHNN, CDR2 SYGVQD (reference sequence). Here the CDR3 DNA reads TGCGCCAGCAGCCCCGGACAGGGGGGCGGCTACACCCTC. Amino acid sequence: CASSPGQGGGYTL.

The CDR3 protein is CSARSRFNEQFF. The CDR3, as DNA: TGCAGTGCTAGATCTAGGTTCAATGAGCAGTTCTTC. The chain employs TRBV20-1 and TRBJ2-1; D is ambiguous. Germline loops: CDR1 DFQATT, CDR2 SNEGSKA (reference sequence). The germline V and J ends were trimmed by 2 bases and 6 bases, with 8 bases remaining between them. There are 12 residues in the CDR3.

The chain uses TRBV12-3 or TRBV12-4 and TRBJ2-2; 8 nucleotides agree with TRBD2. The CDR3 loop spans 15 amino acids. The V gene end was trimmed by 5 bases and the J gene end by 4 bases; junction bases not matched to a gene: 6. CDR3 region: CASSPSGGGTGELFF. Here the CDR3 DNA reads TGTGCCAGCAGTCCCTCGGGGGGGGGCACCGGGGAGCTGTTTTTT.

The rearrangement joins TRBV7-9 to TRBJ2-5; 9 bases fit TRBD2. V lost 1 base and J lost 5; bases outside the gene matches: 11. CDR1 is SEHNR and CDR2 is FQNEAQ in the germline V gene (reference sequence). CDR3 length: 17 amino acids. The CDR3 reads CASSLVSTSGLGETQYF. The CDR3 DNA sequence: TGTGCCAGCAGCTTAGTATCGACTAGCGGCCTAGGGGAGACCCAGTACTTC.

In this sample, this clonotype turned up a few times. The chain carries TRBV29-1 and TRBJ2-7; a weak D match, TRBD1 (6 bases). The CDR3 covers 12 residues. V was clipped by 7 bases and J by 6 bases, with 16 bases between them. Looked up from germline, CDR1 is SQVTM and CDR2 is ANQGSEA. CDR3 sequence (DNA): TGCAGCGCTCGACAGGTCGGAGGCGAGCAGTACTTC. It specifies CSARQVGGEQYF.

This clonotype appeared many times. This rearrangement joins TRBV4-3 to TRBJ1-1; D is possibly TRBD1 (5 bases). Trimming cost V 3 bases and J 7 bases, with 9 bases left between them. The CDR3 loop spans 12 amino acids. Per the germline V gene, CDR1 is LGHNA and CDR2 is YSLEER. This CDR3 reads CASSHRDGEAFF. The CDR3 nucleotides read TGCGCCAGCAGCCACAGGGACGGTGAAGCTTTCTTT.

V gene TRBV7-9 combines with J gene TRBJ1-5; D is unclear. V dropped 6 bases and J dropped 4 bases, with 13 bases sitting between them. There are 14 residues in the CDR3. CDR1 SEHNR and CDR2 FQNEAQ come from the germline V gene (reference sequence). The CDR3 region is CASSPFHTNQPQHF. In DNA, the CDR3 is TGTGCCAGCAGTCCCTTTCACACGAATCAGCCCCAGCATTTT.

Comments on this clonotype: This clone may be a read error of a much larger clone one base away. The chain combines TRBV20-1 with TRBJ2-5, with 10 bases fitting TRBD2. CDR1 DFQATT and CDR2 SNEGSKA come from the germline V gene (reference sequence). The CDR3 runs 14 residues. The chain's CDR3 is CSAMGLAGDETQHF. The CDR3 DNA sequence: TGCAGTGCTATGGGGCTAGCGGGAGATGAGACCCAGCACTTC.

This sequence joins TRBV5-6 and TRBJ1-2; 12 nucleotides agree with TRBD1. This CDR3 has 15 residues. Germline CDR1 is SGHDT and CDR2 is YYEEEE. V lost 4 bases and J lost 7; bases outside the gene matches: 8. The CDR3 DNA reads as TGTGCCAGCAGCCCTGGGACAGGGGGCTACGGTGGCTACACCTTC. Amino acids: CASSPGTGGYGGYTF.

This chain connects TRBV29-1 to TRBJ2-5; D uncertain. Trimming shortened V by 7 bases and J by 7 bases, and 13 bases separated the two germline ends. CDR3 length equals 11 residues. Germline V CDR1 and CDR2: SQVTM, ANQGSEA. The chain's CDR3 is CSAGSPGTQYF. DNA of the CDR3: TGCAGCGCCGGGTCCCCCGGGACCCAGTACTTC.

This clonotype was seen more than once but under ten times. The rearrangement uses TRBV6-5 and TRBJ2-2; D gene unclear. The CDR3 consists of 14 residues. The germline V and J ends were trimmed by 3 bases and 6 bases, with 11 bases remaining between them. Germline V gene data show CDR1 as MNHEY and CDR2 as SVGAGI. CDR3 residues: CASSYSSDPGELFF. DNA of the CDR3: TGTGCCAGCAGTTATTCTTCCGACCCCGGGGAGCTGTTTTTT.

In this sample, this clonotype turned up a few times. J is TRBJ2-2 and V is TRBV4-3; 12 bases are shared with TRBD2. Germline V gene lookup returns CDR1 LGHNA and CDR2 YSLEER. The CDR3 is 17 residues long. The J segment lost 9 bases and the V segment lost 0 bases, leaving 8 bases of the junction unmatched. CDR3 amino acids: CASSQDIPSGGAWELFF. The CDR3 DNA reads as TGCGCCAGCAGCCAAGATATTCCTAGCGGGGGGGCCTGGGAGCTGTTTTTT.

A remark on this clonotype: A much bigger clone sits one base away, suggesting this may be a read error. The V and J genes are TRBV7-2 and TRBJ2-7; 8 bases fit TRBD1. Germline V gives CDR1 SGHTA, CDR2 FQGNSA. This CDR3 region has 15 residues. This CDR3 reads CASSLDPGGSHEQYF. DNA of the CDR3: TGTGCCAGCAGCTTAGATCCAGGGGGCTCCCACGAGCAGTACTTC.

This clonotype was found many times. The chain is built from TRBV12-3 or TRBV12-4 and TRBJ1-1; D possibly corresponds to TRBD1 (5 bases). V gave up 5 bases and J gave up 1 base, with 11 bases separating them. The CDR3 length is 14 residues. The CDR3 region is CASSRTLRNTEAFF. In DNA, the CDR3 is TGTGCCAGCAGTCGGACACTGAGGAACACTGAAGCTTTCTTT.

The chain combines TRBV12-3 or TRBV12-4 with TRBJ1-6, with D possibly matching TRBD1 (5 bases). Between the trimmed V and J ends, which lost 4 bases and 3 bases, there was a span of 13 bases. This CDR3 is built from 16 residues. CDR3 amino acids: CASSYSGAVYNSPLHF. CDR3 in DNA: TGTGCCAGCAGTTACTCCGGGGCAGTCTATAATTCACCCCTCCACTTT.

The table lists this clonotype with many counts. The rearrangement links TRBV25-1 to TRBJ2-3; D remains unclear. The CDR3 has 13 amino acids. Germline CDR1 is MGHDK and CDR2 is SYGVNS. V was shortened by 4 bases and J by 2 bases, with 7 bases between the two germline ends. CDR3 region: CASSVQITDTQYF. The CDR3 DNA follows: TGTGCCAGCAGTGTTCAGATCACAGATACGCAGTATTTT.

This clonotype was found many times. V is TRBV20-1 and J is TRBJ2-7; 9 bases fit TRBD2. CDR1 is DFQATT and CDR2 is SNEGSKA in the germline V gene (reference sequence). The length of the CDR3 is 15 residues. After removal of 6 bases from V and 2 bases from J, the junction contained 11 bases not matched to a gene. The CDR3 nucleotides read TGCAGTGCAGACGAGTCTAGCGGGATCCCCTACGAGCAGTACTTC. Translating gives CSADESSGIPYEQYF.

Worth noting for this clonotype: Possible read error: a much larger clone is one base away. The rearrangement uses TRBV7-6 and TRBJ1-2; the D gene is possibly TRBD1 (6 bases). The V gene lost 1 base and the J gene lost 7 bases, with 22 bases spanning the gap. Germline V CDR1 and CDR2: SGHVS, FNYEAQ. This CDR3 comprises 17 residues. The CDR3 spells CASSLDDMRAQGGGYTF. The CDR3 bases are TGTGCCAGCAGCTTAGATGATATGAGGGCACAGGGAGGTGGCTACACCTTC.

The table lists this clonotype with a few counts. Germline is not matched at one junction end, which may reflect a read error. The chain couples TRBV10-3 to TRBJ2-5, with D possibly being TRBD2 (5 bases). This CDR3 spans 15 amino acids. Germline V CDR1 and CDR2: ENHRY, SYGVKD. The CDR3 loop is CASSYSASKQETQYF. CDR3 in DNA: TGTGCCAGCAGTTACTCGGCTAGCAAACAAGAGACCCAGTACTTC.

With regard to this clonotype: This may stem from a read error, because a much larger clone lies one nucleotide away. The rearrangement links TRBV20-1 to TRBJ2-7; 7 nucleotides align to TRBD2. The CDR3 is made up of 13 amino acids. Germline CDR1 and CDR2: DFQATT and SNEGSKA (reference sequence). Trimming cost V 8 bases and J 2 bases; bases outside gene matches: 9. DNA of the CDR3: TGCAGTACGGGGAGGGACGCCGCCTACGAGCAGTACTTC. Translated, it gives CSTGRDAAYEQYF.

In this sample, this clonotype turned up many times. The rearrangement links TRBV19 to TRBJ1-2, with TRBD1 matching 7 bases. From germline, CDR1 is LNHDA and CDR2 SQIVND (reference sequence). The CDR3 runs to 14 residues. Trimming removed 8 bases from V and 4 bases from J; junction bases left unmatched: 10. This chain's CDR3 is CASVSGDSSYGYTF. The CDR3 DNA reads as TGTGCCAGTGTCAGTGGGGACAGTTCCTATGGCTACACCTTC. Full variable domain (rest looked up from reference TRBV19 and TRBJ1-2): DGGITQSPKYLFRKEGQNVTLSCEQNLNHDAMYWYRQDPGQGLRLIYYSQIVNDFQKGDIAEGYSVSREKKESFPLTVTSAQKNPTAFYLCASVSGDSSYGYTFGSGTRLTVV.

The CDR3 is CASRPRGLGEKLFF. The CDR3 nucleotides read TGTGCCAGCAGGCCGAGGGGTTTGGGTGAAAAACTGTTTTTT. This chain joins TRBV6-2 or TRBV6-3 and TRBJ1-4, with a weak D call TRBD1 (5 bases). The V gene lost 6 bases and the J gene lost 7 bases, with 15 bases spanning the gap. The germline CDR1 and CDR2 sequences are MNHEY and SVGEGT. CDR3 length: 14 amino acids.

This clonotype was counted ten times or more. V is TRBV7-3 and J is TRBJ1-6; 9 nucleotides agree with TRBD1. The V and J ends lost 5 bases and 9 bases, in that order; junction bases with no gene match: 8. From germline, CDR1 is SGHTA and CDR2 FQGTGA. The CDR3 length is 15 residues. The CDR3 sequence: CASSAVGTGTSPLHF. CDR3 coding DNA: TGTGCCAGCAGCGCGGTCGGGACAGGGACTTCACCCCTCCACTTT.

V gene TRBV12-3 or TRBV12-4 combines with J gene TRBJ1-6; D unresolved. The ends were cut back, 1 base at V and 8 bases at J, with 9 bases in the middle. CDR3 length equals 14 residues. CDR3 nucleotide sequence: TGTGCCAGCAGTTTAGAGTTAGGAGATTCACCCCTCCACTTT. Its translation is CASSLELGDSPLHF.

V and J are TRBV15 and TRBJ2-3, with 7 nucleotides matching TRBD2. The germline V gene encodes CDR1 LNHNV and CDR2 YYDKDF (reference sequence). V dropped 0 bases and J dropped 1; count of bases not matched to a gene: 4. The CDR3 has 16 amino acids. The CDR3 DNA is TGTGCCACCAGCAGAGATTGGCGGGAGCGCACAGATACGCAGTATTTT. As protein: CATSRDWRERTDTQYF.